This is a list of T cell receptor beta chains from one sample in a study of blood T cell repertoires in COVID-19. Produced via immunoSEQ multiplex PCR; TCRdb's table is partial and in-frame only. The data show under 300,000 clones, around 87% seen once. Input material: peripheral blood. The receptors derive from a woman in her sixties or seventies with active or convalescent COVID-19. Both conserved end residues are part of each CDR3. The order of the fields is clone size, J gene, V gene, D gene, CDR3 protein, CDR3 DNA. A D gene is named only where the DNA matches it firmly. Clone size is not always given. Where it is, it says once, few, many or a class for expanded clones.

NA | TRBJ1-6 | TRBV4-2 | NA | CASSQDGRTGHSPLHF | TGTGCCAGCAGCCAAGATGGGAGGACGGGCCATTCACCCCTCCACTTT
NA | TRBJ1-5 | TRBV10-3 | NA | CAISDVVGAVGYGQPQHF | TGTGCCATCAGTGATGTGGTAGGGGCTGTGGGGTATGGTCAGCCCCAGCATTTT
NA | TRBJ2-1 | TRBV7-2 | TRBD1 | CASSSTGQGGNEQFF | TGTGCCAGCAGCTCGACGGGACAGGGCGGGAATGAGCAGTTCTTC
NA | TRBJ1-5 | TRBV20-1 | NA | CSATTGQPQHF | TGCAGTGCTACCACAGGGCAGCCCCAGCATTTT
once | TRBJ2-3 | TRBV5-1 | NA | CASSTGTDTQYF | TGCGCCAGCAGTACAGGGACAGATACGCAGTATTTT
NA | TRBJ2-3 | TRBV27 | TRBD2 | CASSLGLADLASTDTQYF | TGTGCCAGCAGTTTGGGACTAGCGGACCTGGCTAGCACAGATACGCAGTATTTT
NA | TRBJ1-6 | TRBV19 | NA | CASSSYNSPLHF | TGTGCCAGCAGCTCCTATAATTCACCCCTCCACTTT
NA | TRBJ1-4 | TRBV2 | NA | CASSGLQGTNEKLFF | TGTGCCAGCAGTGGCCTACAGGGAACTAATGAAAAACTGTTTTTT
once | TRBJ1-2 | TRBV7-2 | TRBD1 | CASSLGGQGAVRYGYTF | TGTGCCAGCAGCTTAGGTGGACAGGGGGCGGTCCGCTATGGCTACACCTTC
NA | TRBJ2-1 | TRBV6-5 | TRBD1 | CASSYGQGGSNEQFF | TGTGCCAGCAGTTACGGACAGGGGGGTTCCAATGAGCAGTTCTTC
NA | TRBJ2-5 | TRBV6-5 | TRBD2 | CASRGGETQYF | TGTGCCAGCCGCGGGGGAGAGACCCAGTACTTC
once | TRBJ2-2 | TRBV7-2 | NA | CASSFQGQGTGELFF | TGTGCCAGCAGCTTCCAGGGGCAAGGCACCGGGGAGCTGTTTTTT
NA | TRBJ1-5 | TRBV10-1 | NA | CASSSGDQPQHF | TGCGCCAGCAGTTCGGGGGATCAGCCCCAGCATTTT
NA | TRBJ1-6 | TRBV19 | TRBD1 | CASRTGLGSPLHF | TGTGCCAGTAGGACAGGGTTAGGATCACCCCTCCACTTT
NA | TRBJ1-5 | TRBV6-5 | NA | CASSFVDQPQHF | TGTGCCAGCAGTTTCGTCGATCAGCCCCAGCATTTT
NA | TRBJ1-1 | TRBV19 | NA | CASSIDRGTEAFF | TGTGCCAGTAGTATAGATCGGGGCACTGAAGCTTTCTTT
NA | TRBJ2-1 | TRBV9 | NA | CASSVRESPYNEQFF | TGTGCCAGCAGCGTACGAGAATCTCCCTACAATGAGCAGTTCTTC
NA | TRBJ2-4 | TRBV19 | NA | CASSIDHGREGAKNIQYF | TGTGCCAGTAGTATAGATCATGGCAGGGAAGGGGCCAAAAACATTCAGTACTTC
once | TRBJ1-6 | TRBV25-1 | NA | CASETGSSYNSPLHF | TGTGCGTCAGAGACAGGCAGCTCCTATAATTCACCCCTCCACTTT
NA | TRBJ1-2 | TRBV3-1/TRBV3-2 | NA | CASSLLPKVAGHFPYGYTF | TGTGCCAGCAGCCTACTTCCAAAGGTGGCAGGCCATTTTCCCTATGGCTACACCTTC
NA | TRBJ1-2 | TRBV6-5 | NA | CASSYSDSNYYGYTF | TGTGCCAGCAGTTACTCAGATTCAAACTACTATGGCTACACCTTC
NA | TRBJ2-3 | TRBV5-6 | NA | CASSLSGGTDTQYF | TGTGCCAGCAGCTTGTCAGGGGGCACAGATACGCAGTATTTT
few | TRBJ2-2 | TRBV24-1 | NA | CATEGSNTGELFF | TGTGCCACCGAGGGCTCGAACACCGGGGAGCTGTTTTTT
few | TRBJ1-2 | TRBV3-1/TRBV3-2 | NA | CASSQEKAYTF | TGTGCCAGCAGCCAAGAGAAAGCCTACACCTTC
NA | TRBJ1-1 | TRBV6-5 | TRBD1 | CASDLGQGLGTEAFF | TGTGCCAGCGACCTCGGACAGGGTCTCGGCACTGAAGCTTTCTTT
NA | TRBJ2-3 | TRBV11-2 | NA | CASSSRQGTDTQYF | TGTGCCAGCAGCTCCAGACAGGGCACAGATACGCAGTATTTT
NA | TRBJ1-1 | TRBV27 | NA | CASSSFVITFF | TGTGCCAGCAGTTCCTTCGTAATTACTTTCTTT
NA | TRBJ1-2 | TRBV28 | NA | CASSPRKVGSRRNYGYTF | TGTGCCAGCAGTCCCCGAAAAGTCGGGTCCCGAAGAAACTATGGCTACACCTTC
NA | TRBJ1-1 | TRBV19 | TRBD1 | CASSIDSGTGVMNTEAFF | TGTGCCAGTAGTATAGATTCCGGGACAGGGGTTATGAACACTGAAGCTTTCTTT
NA | TRBJ1-5 | TRBV18 | TRBD1 | CASSPTGGLGNQPQHF | TGTGCCAGCTCACCTACAGGGGGGCTGGGCAATCAGCCCCAGCATTTT
NA | TRBJ2-6 | TRBV11-2 | NA | CASSYEWTGTGANVLTF | TGTGCCAGCAGCTACGAATGGACCGGGACTGGGGCCAACGTCCTGACTTTC
once | TRBJ1-4 | TRBV24-1 | NA | CATRPDSGATNEKLFF | TGTGCCACCAGGCCCGACTCCGGGGCAACTAATGAAAAACTGTTTTTT
NA | TRBJ1-1 | TRBV20-1 | NA | CSASVSSSKAFF | TGCAGTGCTAGTGTAAGCTCCTCGAAAGCTTTCTTT
NA | TRBJ2-2 | TRBV19 | NA | CASTALSTGWGNTGELFF | TGTGCCAGTACAGCCCTTTCCACAGGGTGGGGGAACACCGGGGAGCTGTTTTTT
NA | TRBJ1-1 | TRBV14 | NA | CASSQRSLITEAFF | TGTGCCAGCAGCCAGCGATCCCTGATTACTGAAGCTTTCTTT
NA | TRBJ2-5 | TRBV18 | TRBD2 | CASSPDLLAAQETQYF | TGTGCCAGCTCACCAGACCTTCTAGCGGCCCAAGAGACCCAGTACTTC
few | TRBJ2-7 | TRBV11-2 | NA | CASTLGHLYEQYF | TGTGCCAGCACCTTGGGACACCTCTACGAGCAGTACTTC
once | TRBJ2-7 | TRBV5-5 | NA | CASSLVGGSYEQYF | TGTGCCAGCAGCTTGGTGGGGGGCTCCTACGAGCAGTACTTC
NA | TRBJ1-2 | TRBV5-4 | NA | CASSLDAGGYGYTF | TGTGCCAGCAGCTTGGATGCGGGGGGGTATGGCTACACCTTC
NA | TRBJ1-4 | TRBV24-1 | TRBD1 | CATSDPPDRGKVEKLFF | TGTGCCACCAGTGACCCCCCCGACAGGGGCAAGGTTGAAAAACTGTTTTTT
NA | TRBJ2-2 | TRBV6-2/TRBV6-3 | TRBD2 | CASSYGGGRNTGELFF | TGTGCCAGCAGTTACGGCGGGGGGCGTAACACCGGGGAGCTGTTTTTT
NA | TRBJ1-5 | TRBV18 | TRBD1 | CASSPRTGAPNQPQHF | TGTGCCAGCTCACCCCGGACAGGGGCGCCCAATCAGCCCCAGCATTTT
NA | TRBJ2-7 | TRBV18 | TRBD1 | CASSSPGTGIYEQYF | TGTGCCAGCTCAAGCCCGGGGACAGGGATCTACGAGCAGTACTTC